This T cell receptor beta chain derives from a study of blood T cell repertoires in COVID-19. The protocol was immunoSEQ multiplex PCR, while the TCRdb copy is restricted to in-frame clones and leaves out a portion. The sample carries under 150,000 clones, under 80% recorded once. Deletions cut 1 base from V and 0 bases from J, with 11 bases between. From germline, CDR1 is SGHDN and CDR2 FVKESK. The CDR3 is 16 residues long. The sequenced sample consisted of peripheral blood. This sequence joins TRBV14 and TRBJ2-3; D remains unclear. The origin of this receptor is an elderly man with acute or convalescent COVID-19. The CDR3 sequence is CASSQARGRSTDTQYF. CDR3 sequence (DNA): TGTGCCAGCAGCCAAGCCAGAGGCAGAAGCACAGATACGCAGTATTTT.